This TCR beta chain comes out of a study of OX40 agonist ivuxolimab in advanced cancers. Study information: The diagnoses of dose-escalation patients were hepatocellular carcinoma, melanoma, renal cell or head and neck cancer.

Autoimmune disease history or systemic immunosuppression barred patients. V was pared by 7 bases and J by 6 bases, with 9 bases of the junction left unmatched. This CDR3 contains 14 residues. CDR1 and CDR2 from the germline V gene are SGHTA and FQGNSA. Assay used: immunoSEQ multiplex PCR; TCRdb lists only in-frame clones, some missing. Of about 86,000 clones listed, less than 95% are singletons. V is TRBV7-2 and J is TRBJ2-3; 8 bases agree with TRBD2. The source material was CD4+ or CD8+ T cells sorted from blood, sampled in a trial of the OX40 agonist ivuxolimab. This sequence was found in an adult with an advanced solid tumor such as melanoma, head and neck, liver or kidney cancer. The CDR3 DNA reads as TGTGCCAGCAACCCGGGACTAGTGACGGATACGCAGTATTTT. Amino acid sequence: CASNPGLVTDTQYF.